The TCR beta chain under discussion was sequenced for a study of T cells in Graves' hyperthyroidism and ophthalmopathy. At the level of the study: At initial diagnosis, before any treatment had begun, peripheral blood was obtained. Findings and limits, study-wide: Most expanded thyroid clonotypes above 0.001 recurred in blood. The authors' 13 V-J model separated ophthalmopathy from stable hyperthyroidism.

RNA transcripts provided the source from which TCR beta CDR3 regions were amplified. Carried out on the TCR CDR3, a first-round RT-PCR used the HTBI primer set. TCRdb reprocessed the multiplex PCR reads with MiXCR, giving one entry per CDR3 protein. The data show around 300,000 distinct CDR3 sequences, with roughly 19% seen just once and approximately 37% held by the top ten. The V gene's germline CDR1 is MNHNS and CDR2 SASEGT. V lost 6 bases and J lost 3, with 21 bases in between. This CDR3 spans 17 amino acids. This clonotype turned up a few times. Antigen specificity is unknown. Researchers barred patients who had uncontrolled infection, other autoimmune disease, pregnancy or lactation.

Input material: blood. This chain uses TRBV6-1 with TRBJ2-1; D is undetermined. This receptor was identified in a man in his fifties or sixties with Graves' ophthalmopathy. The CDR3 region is CASSAGLVALRYNEQFF. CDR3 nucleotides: TGTGCCAGCAGCGCTGGCCTCGTAGCTTTACGCTACAATGAGCAGTTCTTC.